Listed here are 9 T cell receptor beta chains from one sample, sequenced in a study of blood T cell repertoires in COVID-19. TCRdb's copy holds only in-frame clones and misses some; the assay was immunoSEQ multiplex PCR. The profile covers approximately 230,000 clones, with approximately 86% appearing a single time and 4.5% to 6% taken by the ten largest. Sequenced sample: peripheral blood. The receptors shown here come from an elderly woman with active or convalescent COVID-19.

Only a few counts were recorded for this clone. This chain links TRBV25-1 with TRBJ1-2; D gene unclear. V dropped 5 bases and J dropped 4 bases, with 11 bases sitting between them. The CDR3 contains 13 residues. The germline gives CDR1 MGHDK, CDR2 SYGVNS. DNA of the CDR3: TGTGCCAGCAGTACTACGGCGGGCTATGGCTACACCTTC. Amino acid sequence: CASSTTAGYGYTF.

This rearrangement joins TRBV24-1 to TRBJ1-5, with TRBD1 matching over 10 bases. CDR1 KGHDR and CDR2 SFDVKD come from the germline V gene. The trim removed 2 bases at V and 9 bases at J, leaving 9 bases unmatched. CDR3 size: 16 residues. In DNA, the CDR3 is TGTGCCACCAGTGATTCGACAGGGGGCGATATCTGGCCCCAGCATTTT. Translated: CATSDSTGGDIWPQHF.

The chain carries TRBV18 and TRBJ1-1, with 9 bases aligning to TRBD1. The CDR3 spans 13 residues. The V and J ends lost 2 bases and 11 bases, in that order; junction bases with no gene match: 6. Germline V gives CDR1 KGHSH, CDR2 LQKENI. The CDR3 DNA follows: TGTGCCAGCTCACCAAGGGGACAGGGTATGGCTTTCTTT. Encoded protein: CASSPRGQGMAFF.

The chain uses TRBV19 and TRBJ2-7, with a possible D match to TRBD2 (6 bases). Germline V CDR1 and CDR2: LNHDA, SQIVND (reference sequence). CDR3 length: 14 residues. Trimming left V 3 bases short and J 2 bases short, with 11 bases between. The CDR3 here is CASSMFGGTYEQYF. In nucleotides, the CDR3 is TGTGCCAGTAGTATGTTCGGGGGAACCTACGAGCAGTACTTC.

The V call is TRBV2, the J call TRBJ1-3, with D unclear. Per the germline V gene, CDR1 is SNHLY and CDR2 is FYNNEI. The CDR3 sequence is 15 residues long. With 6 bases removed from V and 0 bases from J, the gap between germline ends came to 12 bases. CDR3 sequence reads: CASRLGSSSGNTIYF. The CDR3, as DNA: TGTGCCAGCAGACTAGGGTCCTCCTCTGGAAACACCATATATTTT.

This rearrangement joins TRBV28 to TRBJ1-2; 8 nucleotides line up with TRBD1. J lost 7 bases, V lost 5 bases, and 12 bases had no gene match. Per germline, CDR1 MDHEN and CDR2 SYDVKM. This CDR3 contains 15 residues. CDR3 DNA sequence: TGTGCCAGCAGTGGATCCGCAGGGGGCTCGGGTGGCTACACCTTC. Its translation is CASSGSAGGSGGYTF.

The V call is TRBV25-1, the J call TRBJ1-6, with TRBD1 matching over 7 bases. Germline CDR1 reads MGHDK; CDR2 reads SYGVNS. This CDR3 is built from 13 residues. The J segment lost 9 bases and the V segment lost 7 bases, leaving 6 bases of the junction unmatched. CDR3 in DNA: TGTGCCAGCATGACGACAGGGCCTTCACCCCTCCACTTT. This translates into CASMTTGPSPLHF.

The CDR3 DNA reads as TGCAGCGTTGTACAGGGGCTTCAGAACACTGAAGCTTTCTTT. It encodes CSVVQGLQNTEAFF. This chain uses TRBV29-1 with TRBJ1-1, with 7 bases that match TRBD1. The germline CDR1 and CDR2 sequences are SQVTM and ANQGSEA. The V gene end was trimmed by 4 bases and the J gene end by 1 base; junction bases not matched to a gene: 6. The CDR3 loop spans 14 amino acids.

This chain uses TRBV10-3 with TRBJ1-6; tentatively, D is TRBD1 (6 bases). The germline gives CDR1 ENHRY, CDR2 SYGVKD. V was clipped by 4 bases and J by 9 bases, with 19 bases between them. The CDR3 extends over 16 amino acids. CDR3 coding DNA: TGTGCCATCAGTGGAAGTGCGGTAACAGGGATTTCACCCCTCCACTTT. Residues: CAISGSAVTGISPLHF.